The T cell receptor (beta chain) described here comes from a study of beta chain features in type 1 diabetes. Expressed TCRB transcripts got sequenced, as all isolated RNA was reverse transcribed. Some clones are missing from TCRdb's copy, which holds only in-frame ones; the method was immunoSEQ multiplex PCR. The sample has more than 550,000 clones, roughly 13% seen once. This clone appeared a few times. The antigen is unknown. Only one heparinised blood draw was taken per donor, and its volume averaged about 116 mL. Sorting based on CD45RO/CCR7/CD25/CD127/CD95/CD27 separated CD4+ naive, central memory, regulatory and stem cell-like memory cells. Losses at the gene ends were 3 bases for V and 4 bases for J; bases not matched to a gene: 4. Germline CDR1 is LGHNA and CDR2 is YSLEER. This CDR3 contains 14 residues. Study-wide results and limits: Reduced insertions and increased deletions marked VDJ junctions in type 1 diabetes patients. Sequencing the cDNA could make cells with high TCR expression show up more than they should. In all four CD4+ subsets, TCRB CDR3 length was significantly, moderately reduced in type 1 diabetes.

Sequencing was carried out using naive CD4+ T cells from blood. This sequence joins TRBV4-3 and TRBJ1-2, with TRBD1 identical over 8 bases. This receptor was obtained from a man younger than 35 with type 1 diabetes. The CDR3 sequence: CASSHQDRAYGYTF. The DNA for the CDR3 is TGCGCCAGCAGCCATCAGGACAGGGCCTATGGCTACACCTTC.